The 8 T cell receptor beta chains presented below share a single source sample, sequenced in a study of CD8 T cells in ankylosing spondylitis. From the 5' RACE reads, TCRdb called clonotypes with MiXCR, one entry per CDR3 protein. The sample holds some 140,000 distinct CDR3 sequences, about 7% seen once. Source material: blood, either unsorted or a sorted T cell fraction (not recorded which). These receptors all stem from a female donor with ankylosing spondylitis or in good health (not recorded which).

This clonotype has a count of ten or more. The CDR3: CASSQGRAADTQYF. In DNA form, the CDR3 reads TGTGCCAGCAGCCAAGGGCGAGCGGCAGATACGCAGTATTTT. The chain is built from TRBV3-1 and TRBJ2-3, with a possible D match to TRBD2 (5 bases). The CDR3 covers 14 residues. CDR1 is LGHDT, CDR2 YNNKEL, per germline (reference sequence). Trimming left V 1 base short and J 4 bases short, with 9 bases between.

This clonotype was counted many times. The chain uses TRBV9 and TRBJ1-2; 8 nucleotides match TRBD1. Germline CDR1 and CDR2: SGDLS and YYNGEE. The CDR3 sequence is 11 residues long. With 7 bases clipped from V and 6 bases from J, the junction kept 2 bases outside the gene matches. In DNA, the CDR3 is TGTGCCAGCCGGACAGGGAATGGCTACACCTTC. Its translation: CASRTGNGYTF.

In this sample, this clonotype turned up many times. The chain uses TRBV2 and TRBJ2-3; 11 nucleotides align to TRBD2. V dropped 2 bases and J dropped 3; count of bases not matched to a gene: 4. The CDR3 has 16 amino acids. Germline lookup yields CDR1 SNHLY and CDR2 FYNNEI. For the CDR3, the DNA is TGTGCCAGCAGTGAATTGGCTAGCGGGGGGACAGATACGCAGTATTTT. This sequence encodes CASSELASGGTDTQYF.

This clonotype was picked up many times. J is TRBJ1-1 and V is TRBV4-3; TRBD1 is a possible D gene (5 bases). The CDR3 runs 14 residues. Germline assignment: CDR1 LGHNA and CDR2 YSLEER. Trimming shortened V by 2 bases and J by 3 bases, and 10 bases separated the two germline ends. The CDR3 nucleotides are TGCGCCAGCAGCCAATACGGGGGAGACACTGAAGCTTTCTTT. Encoded protein: CASSQYGGDTEAFF.

This clonotype was seen more than once but under ten times. This chain links TRBV30 with TRBJ1-1; 7 bases align to TRBD1. With 2 bases clipped from V and 1 base from J, the junction kept 4 bases outside the gene matches. CDR3 length equals 14 residues. Per germline, CDR1 GTSNPN and CDR2 SVGIG (reference sequence). The DNA of the CDR3 is TGTGCCTGGAGTTCGGGACAGCCGAACACTGAAGCTTTCTTT. This codes for CAWSSGQPNTEAFF. The full variable domain, in which reference TRBV30 and TRBJ1-1 provide the parts outside the CDR3, is SQTIHQWPATLVQPVGSPLSLECTVEGTSNPNLYWYRQAAGRGLQLLFYSVGIGQISSEVPQNLSASRPQDRQFILSSKKLLLSDSGFYLCAWSSGQPNTEAFFGQGTRLTVV.

This clonotype was counted ten times or more. The chain links TRBV5-5 to TRBJ2-7; D is unclear. The CDR3 consists of 15 residues. V dropped 4 bases and J dropped 6 bases, with 20 bases sitting between them. Per germline, CDR1 SGHKS and CDR2 YYEKEE (reference sequence). The CDR3 spells CASSRADVPWVEQYF. CDR3 sequence (DNA): TGTGCCAGCAGCAGAGCAGACGTACCTTGGGTCGAGCAGTACTTC.

This clonotype showed up just a few times. V usage is TRBV5-1 and J usage is TRBJ1-1; D is ambiguous. The CDR3 is 15 amino acids. Between the trimmed V and J ends, which lost 0 bases and 6 bases, there was a span of 15 bases. Germline V CDR1 and CDR2: SGHRS, YFSETQ. The CDR3 loop reads CASSLAEALRSEAFF. The CDR3 DNA follows: TGCGCCAGCAGCTTGGCGGAGGCTCTTAGGTCTGAAGCTTTCTTT.

The chain joins TRBV20-1 to TRBJ2-1; 7 bases agree with TRBD1. The V and J ends lost 2 bases and 4 bases, in that order; junction bases with no gene match: 8. Per germline, CDR1 DFQATT and CDR2 SNEGSKA (reference sequence). This CDR3 region has 15 residues. As DNA, the CDR3 is TGCAGTGCTAGAATGGTCGGACAGGTGTACAATGAGCAGTTCTTC. Its translation is CSARMVGQVYNEQFF.